This TCR beta chain derives from a study of T-cell reconstitution after alpha-beta-depleted transplantation in children. The study's findings and limits: One year after transplant, T-cell counts and diversity came mostly from newly produced T cells. Elevated TCRbeta diversity at day 60 was traced, in some patients, to surviving recipient T cells and thymic progenitors.

V lost 1 base and J lost 5, with 18 bases in between. Per germline, CDR1 SGHTA and CDR2 FQGNSA. The CDR3 length is 16 residues. Preparing the TCRbeta library involved the use of unique molecular identifiers. In TCRdb, the PCR reads were re-called with MiXCR into one record per CDR3 protein. The sample contains approximately 190,000 distinct CDR3 sequences, roughly 8.1% of which appear only once. To note about this clonotype: Its antigen is currently unknown.

This clonotype originated in a male patient between 2 and 10 years old who had a stem cell transplant for acute myeloid leukemia, so the T cells may come from the graft donor. The V and J genes are TRBV7-2 and TRBJ2-7; D is possibly TRBD2 (5 bases). Source: PBMCs, mostly from graft donor cells, taken 360 days after TCRalphabeta/CD19-depleted stem cell transplant. The CDR3 region is CASSLEFGSSFHEQYF. DNA of the CDR3: TGTGCCAGCAGCTTAGAGTTCGGGTCTAGCTTCCACGAGCAGTACTTC.